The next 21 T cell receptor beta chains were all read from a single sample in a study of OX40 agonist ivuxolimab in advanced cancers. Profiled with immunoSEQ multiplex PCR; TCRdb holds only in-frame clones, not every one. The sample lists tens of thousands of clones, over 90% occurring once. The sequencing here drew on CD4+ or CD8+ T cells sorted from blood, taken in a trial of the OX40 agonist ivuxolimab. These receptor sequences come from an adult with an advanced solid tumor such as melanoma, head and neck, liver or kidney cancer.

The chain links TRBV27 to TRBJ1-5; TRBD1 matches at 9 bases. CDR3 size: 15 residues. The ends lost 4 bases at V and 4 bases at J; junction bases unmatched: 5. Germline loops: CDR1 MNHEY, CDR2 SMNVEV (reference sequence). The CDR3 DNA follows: TGTGCCAGCAGTTCTACAGGGGGCGGTAATCAGCCCCAGCATTTT. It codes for CASSSTGGGNQPQHF.

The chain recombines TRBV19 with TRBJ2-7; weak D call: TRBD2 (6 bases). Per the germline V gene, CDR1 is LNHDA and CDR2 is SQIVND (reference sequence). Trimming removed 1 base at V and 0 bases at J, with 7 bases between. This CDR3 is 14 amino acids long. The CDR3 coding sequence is TGTGCCAGTAGTATAGGCGGGGACTCCTACGAGCAGTACTTC. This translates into CASSIGGDSYEQYF.

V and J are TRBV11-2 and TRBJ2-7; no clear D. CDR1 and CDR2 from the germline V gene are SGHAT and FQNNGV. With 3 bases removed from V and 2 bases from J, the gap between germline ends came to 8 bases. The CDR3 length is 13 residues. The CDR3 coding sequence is TGTGCCAGCAGCTTTAGCCACACCTACGAGCAGTACTTC. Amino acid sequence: CASSFSHTYEQYF.

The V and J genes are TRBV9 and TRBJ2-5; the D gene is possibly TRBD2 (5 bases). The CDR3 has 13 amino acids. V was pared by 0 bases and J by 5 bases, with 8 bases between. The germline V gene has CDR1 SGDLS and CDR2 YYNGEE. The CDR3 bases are TGTGCCAGCAGCGTAGGAGGGTCGGAGACCCAGTACTTC. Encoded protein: CASSVGGSETQYF.

The CDR3 protein is CASSLAGNQPQHF. Here the CDR3 DNA reads TGTGCCAGCAGCTTGGCCGGCAATCAGCCCCAGCATTTT. This chain joins TRBV5-6 and TRBJ1-5; D unresolved. This CDR3 is built from 13 residues. Per germline, CDR1 SGHDT and CDR2 YYEEEE. V dropped 0 bases and J dropped 2 bases, with 3 bases sitting between them. Full variable domain (missing parts from reference TRBV5-6 and TRBJ1-5): DAGVTQSPTHLIKTRGQQVTLRCSPKSGHDTVSWYQQALGQGPQFIFQYYEEEERQRGNFPDRFSGHQFPNYSSELNVNALLLGDSALYLCASSLAGNQPQHFGDGTRLSIL.

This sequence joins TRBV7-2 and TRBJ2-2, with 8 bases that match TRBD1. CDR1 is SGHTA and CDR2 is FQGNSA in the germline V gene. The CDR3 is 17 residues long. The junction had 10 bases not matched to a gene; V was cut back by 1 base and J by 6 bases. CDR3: CASSLVTGGVNAGELFF. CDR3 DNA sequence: TGTGCCAGCAGCTTAGTTACAGGGGGAGTTAATGCCGGGGAGCTGTTTTTT. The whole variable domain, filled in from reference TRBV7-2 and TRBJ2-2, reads GAGVSQSPSNKVTEKGKDVELRCDPISGHTALYWYRQSLGQGLEFLIYFQGNSAPDKSGLPSDRFSAERTGGSVSTLTIQRTQQEDSAVYLCASSLVTGGVNAGELFFGEGSRLTVL.

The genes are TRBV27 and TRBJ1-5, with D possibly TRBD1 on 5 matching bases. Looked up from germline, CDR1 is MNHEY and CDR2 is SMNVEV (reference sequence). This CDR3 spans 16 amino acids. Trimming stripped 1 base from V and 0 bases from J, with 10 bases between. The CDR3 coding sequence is TGTGCCAGCAGTTTATGGGGCCCGTATAGCAATCAGCCCCAGCATTTT. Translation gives CASSLWGPYSNQPQHF.

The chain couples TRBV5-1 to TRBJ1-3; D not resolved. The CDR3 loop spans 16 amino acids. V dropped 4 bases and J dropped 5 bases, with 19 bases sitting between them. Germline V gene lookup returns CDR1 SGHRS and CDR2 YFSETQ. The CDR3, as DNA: TGCGCCAGCAGCCCATCCCCGGGGATCGGCAGAAACACCATATATTTT. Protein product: CASSPSPGIGRNTIYF.

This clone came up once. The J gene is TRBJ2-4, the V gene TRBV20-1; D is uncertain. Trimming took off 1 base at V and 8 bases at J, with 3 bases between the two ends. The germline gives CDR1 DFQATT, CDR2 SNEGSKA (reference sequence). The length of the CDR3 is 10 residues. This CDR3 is CSARGDIQYF. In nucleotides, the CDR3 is TGCAGTGCTAGAGGGGACATTCAGTACTTC.

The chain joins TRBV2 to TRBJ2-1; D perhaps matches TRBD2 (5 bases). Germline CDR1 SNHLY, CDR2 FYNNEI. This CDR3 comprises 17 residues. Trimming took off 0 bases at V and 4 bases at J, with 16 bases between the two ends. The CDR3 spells CASSEAATAVWYNEQFF. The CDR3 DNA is TGTGCCAGCAGTGAAGCTGCTACAGCGGTTTGGTACAATGAGCAGTTCTTC.

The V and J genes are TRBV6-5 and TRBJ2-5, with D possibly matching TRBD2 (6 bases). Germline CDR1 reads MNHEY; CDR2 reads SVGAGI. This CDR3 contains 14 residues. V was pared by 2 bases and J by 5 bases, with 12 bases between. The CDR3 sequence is CASSYVARGETQYF. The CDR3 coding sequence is TGTGCCAGCAGTTACGTGGCCCGGGGGGAGACCCAGTACTTC.

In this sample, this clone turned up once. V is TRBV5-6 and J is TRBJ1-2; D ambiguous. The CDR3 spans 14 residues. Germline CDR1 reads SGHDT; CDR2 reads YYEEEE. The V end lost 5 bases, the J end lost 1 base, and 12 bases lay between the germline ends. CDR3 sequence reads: CASRWGGFNYGYTF. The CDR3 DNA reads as TGTGCCAGCAGGTGGGGAGGGTTTAACTATGGCTACACCTTC.

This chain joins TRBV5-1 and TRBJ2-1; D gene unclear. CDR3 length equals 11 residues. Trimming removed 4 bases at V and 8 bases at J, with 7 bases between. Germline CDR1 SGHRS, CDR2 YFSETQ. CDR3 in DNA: TGCGCCAGCAGCCCGGCTTATGAGCAGTTCTTC. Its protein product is CASSPAYEQFF.

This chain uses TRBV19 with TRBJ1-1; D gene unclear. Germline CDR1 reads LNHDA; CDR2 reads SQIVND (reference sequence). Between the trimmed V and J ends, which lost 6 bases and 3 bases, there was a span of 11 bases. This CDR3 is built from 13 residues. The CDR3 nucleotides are TGTGCCAGTAGGGTCTGGGAGGACACTGAAGCTTTCTTT. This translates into CASRVWEDTEAFF.

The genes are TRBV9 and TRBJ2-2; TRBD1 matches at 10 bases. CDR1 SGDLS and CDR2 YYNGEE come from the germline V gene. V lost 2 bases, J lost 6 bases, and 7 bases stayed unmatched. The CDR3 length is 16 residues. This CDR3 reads CASSVPGQGTSGELFF. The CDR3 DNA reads TGTGCCAGCAGCGTCCCGGGACAGGGGACCTCCGGGGAGCTGTTTTTT.

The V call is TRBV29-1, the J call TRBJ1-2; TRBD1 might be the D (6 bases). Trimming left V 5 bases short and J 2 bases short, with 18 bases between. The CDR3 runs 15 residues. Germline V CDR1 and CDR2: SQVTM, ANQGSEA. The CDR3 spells CSVPLGGEKNYGYTF. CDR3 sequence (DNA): TGCAGCGTTCCTCTAGGGGGAGAAAAAAACTATGGCTACACCTTC.

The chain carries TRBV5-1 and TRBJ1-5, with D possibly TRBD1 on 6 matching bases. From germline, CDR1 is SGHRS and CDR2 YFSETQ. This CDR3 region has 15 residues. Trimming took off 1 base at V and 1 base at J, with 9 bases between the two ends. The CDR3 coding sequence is TGCGCCAGCAGCTTGAGAGGGGGAAGCAATCAGCCCCAGCATTTT. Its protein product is CASSLRGGSNQPQHF.

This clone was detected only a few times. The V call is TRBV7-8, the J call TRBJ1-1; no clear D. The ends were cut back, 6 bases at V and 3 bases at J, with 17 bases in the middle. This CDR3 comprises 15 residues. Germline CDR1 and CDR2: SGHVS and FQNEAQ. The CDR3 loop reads CASRGGPGRDTEAFF. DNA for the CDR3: TGTGCCAGCAGAGGAGGGCCCGGGCGGGACACTGAAGCTTTCTTT.

CDR3 region: CASSQAPGQGGDGYTF. CDR3 in DNA: TGTGCCAGCAGCCAGGCACCGGGACAGGGTGGAGATGGCTACACCTTC. J is TRBJ1-2 and V is TRBV4-2; 9 positions agree with TRBD1. The CDR3 runs to 16 residues. The J segment lost 6 bases and the V segment lost 3 bases, leaving 11 bases of the junction unmatched. CDR1 is LGHNA, CDR2 YNFKEQ, per germline.

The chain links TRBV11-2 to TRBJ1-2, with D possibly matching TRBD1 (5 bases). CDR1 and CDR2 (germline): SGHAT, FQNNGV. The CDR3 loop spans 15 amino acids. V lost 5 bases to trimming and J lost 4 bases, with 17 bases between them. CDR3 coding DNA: TGTGCCAGCAGCCCCCTGACAGAATGGTCCTATGGCTACACCTTC. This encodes CASSPLTEWSYGYTF.

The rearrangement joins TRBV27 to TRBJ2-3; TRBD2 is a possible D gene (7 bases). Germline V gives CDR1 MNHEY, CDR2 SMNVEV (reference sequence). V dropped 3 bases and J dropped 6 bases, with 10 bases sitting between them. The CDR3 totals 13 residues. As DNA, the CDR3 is TGTGCCAGCAGTTTGGGGGGGCCCGATACGCAGTATTTT. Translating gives CASSLGGPDTQYF.